This T cell receptor beta chain came from a study of technical replicates of blood from several donors. Some clones are missing from TCRdb's copy, which holds only in-frame ones; the method was immunoSEQ multiplex PCR. The sample shows approximately 70,000 clones, around 96% of them seen only once. Germline V gene data show CDR1 as MNHNS and CDR2 as SASEGT. V gave up 6 bases and J gave up 0 bases; unmatched junction bases: 4. This CDR3 is built from 14 residues. Sequenced input: T cells isolated from PBMCs. The clonotype comes from a human donor in good health. The chain is built from TRBV6-1 and TRBJ2-7, with 8 bases lining up with TRBD2. CDR3: CASRLAESSYEQYF. The CDR3 nucleotides are TGTGCCAGCAGACTAGCGGAGAGCTCCTACGAGCAGTACTTC.